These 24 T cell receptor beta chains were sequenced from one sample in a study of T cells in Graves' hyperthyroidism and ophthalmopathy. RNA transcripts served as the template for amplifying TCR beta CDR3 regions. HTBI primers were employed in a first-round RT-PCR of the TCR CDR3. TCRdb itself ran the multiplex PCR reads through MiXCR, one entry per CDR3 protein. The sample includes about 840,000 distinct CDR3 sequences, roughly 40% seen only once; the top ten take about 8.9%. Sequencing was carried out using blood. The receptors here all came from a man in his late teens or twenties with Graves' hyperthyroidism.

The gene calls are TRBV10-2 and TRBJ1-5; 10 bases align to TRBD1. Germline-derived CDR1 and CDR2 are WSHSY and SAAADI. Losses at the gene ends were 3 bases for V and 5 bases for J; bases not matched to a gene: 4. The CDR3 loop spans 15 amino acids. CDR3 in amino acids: CASSESGTGDQPQHF. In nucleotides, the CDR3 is TGCGCCAGCAGTGAATCCGGGACAGGGGATCAGCCCCAGCATTTT.

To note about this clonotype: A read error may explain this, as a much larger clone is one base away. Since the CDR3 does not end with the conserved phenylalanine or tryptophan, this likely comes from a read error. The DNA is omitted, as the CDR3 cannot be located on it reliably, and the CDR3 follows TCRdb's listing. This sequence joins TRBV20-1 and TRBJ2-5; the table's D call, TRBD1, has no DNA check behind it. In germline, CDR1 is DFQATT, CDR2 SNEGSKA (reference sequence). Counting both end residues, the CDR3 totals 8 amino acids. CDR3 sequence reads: CSAMGPYL.

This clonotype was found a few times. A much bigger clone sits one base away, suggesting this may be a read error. CDR3 sequence (DNA): TGTGCCAGCAGGCCGACAGGGACTGGAAACACCATATATTTT. Translated: CASRPTGTGNTIYF. The V and J genes are TRBV12-3 or TRBV12-4 and TRBJ1-3; 7 positions match TRBD1. Unmatched junction bases numbered 4, after V lost 6 bases and J lost 2 bases. The CDR3 contains 14 residues.

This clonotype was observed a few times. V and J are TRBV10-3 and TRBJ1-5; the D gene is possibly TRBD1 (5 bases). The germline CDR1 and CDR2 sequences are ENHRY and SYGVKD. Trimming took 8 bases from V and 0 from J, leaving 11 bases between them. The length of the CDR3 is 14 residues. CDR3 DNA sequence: TGTGCCATCGGGGGGGGAAATAGCAATCAGCCCCAGCATTTT. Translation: CAIGGGNSNQPQHF.

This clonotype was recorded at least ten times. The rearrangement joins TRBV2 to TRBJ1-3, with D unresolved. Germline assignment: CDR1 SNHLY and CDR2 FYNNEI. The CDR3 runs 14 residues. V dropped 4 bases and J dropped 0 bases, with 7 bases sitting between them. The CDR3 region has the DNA TGTGCCAGCAGTGCGTCGGGCTCTGGAAACACCATATATTTT. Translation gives CASSASGSGNTIYF.

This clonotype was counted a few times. The CDR3 reads CASSQDEGQINQPQHF. The CDR3 region has the DNA TGTGCCAGCAGCCAAGATGAAGGTCAGATCAATCAGCCCCAGCATTTT. The chain uses TRBV5-6 and TRBJ1-5; the D is unclear. Trimming took 4 bases from V and 3 from J, leaving 17 bases between them. The CDR3 has 16 residues. Germline V gene data show CDR1 as SGHDT and CDR2 as YYEEEE.

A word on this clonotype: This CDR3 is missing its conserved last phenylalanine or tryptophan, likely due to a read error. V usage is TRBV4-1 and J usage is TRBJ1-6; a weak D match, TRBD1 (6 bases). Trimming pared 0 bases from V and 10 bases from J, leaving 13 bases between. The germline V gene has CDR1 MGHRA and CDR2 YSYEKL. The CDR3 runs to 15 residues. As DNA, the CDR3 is TGCGCCAGCAGCCAAGAAAGGGGGGCTGGATCACCCCTCCACTCT. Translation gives CASSQERGAGSPLHS.

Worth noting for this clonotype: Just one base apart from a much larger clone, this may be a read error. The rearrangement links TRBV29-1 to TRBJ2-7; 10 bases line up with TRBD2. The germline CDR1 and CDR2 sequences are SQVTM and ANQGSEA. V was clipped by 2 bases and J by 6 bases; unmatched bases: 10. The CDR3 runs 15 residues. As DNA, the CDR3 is TGCAGCGTTGAACTACTAGCGGGGCATCCCCTCGAGCAGTACTTC. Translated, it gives CSVELLAGHPLEQYF.

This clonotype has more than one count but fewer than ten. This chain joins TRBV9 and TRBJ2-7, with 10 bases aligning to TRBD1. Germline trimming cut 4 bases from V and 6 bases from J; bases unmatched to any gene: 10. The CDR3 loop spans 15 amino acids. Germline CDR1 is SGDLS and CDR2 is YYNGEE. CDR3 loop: CASSPRGQGIGEQYF. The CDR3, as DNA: TGTGCCAGCAGCCCCCGGGGACAGGGGATCGGCGAGCAGTACTTC.

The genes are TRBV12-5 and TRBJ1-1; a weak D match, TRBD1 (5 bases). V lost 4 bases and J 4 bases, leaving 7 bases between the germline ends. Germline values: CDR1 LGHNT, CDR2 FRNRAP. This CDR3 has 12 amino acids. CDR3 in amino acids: CASGSGGTEAFF. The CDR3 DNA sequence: TGTGCTAGTGGTTCGGGGGGCACTGAAGCTTTCTTT.

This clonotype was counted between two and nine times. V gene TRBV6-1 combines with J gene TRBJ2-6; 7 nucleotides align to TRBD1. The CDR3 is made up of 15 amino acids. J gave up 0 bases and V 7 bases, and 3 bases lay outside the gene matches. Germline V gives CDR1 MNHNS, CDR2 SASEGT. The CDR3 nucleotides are TGTGCCAGCAAGGGGGCGACCTCTGGGGCCAACGTCCTGACTTTC. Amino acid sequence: CASKGATSGANVLTF.

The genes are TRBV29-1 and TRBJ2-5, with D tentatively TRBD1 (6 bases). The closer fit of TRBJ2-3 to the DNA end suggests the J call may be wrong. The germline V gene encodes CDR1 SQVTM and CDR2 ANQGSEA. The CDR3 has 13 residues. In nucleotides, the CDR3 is TGCAGCGTTGAAGATCTTCGTGGGGGCAACCAGTATTTT. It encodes CSVEDLRGGNQYF.

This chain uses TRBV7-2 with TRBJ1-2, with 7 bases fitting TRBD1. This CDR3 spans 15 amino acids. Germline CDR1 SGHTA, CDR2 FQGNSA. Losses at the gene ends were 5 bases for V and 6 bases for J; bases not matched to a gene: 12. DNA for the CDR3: TGTGCCAGCAGCCAAGATATAAGGGGGCGAGATGGCTACACCTTC. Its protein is CASSQDIRGRDGYTF.

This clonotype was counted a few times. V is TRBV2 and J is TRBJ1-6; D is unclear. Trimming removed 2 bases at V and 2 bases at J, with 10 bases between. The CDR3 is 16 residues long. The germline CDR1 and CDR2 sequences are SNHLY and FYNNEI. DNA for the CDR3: TGTGCCAGCAGTGAAAACGGGGAGACCTATAATTCACCCCTCCACTTT. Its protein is CASSENGETYNSPLHF.

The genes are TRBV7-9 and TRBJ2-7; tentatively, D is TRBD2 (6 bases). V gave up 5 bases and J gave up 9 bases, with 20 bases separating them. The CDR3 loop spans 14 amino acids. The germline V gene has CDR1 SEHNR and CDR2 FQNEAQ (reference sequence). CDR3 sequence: CASSLPGLIEGQYF. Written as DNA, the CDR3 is TGTGCCAGCAGCCTCCCGGGACTCATAGAGGGGCAGTACTTC.

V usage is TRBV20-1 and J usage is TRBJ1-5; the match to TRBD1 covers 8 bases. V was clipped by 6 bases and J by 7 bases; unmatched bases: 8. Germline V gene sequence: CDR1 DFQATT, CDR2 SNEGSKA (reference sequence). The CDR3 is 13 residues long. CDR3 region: CSALGQGVQPQHF. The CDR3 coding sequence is TGCAGTGCCCTCGGACAGGGTGTCCAGCCCCAGCATTTT.

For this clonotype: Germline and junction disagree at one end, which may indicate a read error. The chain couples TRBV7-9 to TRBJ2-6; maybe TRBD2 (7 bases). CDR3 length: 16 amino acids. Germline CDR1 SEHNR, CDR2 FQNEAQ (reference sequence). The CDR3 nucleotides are TGTGCCAGCAGCCGAGACGGGGGGCTAGGGGTCAACGTCCTGACTTTC. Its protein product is CASSRDGGLGVNVLTF.

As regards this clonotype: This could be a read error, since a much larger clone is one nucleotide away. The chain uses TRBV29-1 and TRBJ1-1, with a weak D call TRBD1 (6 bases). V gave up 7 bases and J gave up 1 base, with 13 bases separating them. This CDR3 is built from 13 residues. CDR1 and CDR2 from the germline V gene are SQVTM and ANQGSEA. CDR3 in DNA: TGCAGCGCAACAGGGTTCGAGAACACTGAAGCTTTCTTT. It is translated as CSATGFENTEAFF.

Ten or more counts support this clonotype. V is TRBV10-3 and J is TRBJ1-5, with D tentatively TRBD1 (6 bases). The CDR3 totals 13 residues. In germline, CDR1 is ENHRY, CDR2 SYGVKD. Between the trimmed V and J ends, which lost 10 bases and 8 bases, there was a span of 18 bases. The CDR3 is CATQQGESEPQHF. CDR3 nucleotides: TGTGCCACCCAACAGGGAGAGAGTGAGCCCCAGCATTTT.

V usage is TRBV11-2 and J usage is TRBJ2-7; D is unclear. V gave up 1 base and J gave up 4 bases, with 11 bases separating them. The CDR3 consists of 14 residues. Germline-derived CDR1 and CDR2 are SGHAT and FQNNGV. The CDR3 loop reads CASSLVSDGYEQYF. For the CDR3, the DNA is TGTGCCAGCAGCTTAGTTTCCGACGGTTACGAGCAGTACTTC. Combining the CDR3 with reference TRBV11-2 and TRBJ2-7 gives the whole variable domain EAGVAQSPRYKIIEKRQSVAFWCNPISGHATLYWYQQILGQGPKLLIQFQNNGVVDDSQLPKDRFSAERLKGVDSTLKIQPAKLEDSAVYLCASSLVSDGYEQYFGPGTRLTVT.

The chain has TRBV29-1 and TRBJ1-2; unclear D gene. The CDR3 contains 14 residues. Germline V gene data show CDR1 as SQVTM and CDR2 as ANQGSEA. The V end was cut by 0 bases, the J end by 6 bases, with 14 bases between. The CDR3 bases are TGCAGCGTTGAAGAGGGCGCGGACGAAGATGGCTACACCTTC. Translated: CSVEEGADEDGYTF.

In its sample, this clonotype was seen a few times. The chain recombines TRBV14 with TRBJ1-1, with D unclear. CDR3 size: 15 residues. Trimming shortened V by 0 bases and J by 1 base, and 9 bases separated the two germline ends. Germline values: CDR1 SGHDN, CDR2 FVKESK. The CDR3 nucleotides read TGTGCCAGCAGCCAAGATAGGGCGGCGAACACTGAAGCTTTCTTT. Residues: CASSQDRAANTEAFF.

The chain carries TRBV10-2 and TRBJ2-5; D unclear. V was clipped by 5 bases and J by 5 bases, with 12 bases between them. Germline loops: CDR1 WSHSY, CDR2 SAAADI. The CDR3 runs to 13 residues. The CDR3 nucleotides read TGCGCCAGCAGTAGTAGGAGTGGGGAGACCCAGTACTTC. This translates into CASSSRSGETQYF.

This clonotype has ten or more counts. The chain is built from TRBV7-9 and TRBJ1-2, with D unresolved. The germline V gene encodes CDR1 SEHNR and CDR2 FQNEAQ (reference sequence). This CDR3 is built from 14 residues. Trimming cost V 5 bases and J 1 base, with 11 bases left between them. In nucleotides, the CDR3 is TGTGCCAGCAGCCGTCCGGACGGTAACTATGGCTACACCTTC. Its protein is CASSRPDGNYGYTF.